This passage covers 6 T cell receptor beta chains from one sample sequenced in a study of blood T cell repertoires in COVID-19. Here immunoSEQ multiplex PCR was the method, and the copy in TCRdb shows in-frame clones only, minus some. The sample shows about 70,000 clones, more than 75% of them seen only once. The specimen was peripheral blood. The receptor set was obtained from a human donor in a cohort sampled during active COVID-19.

The V and J genes are TRBV5-1 and TRBJ2-5, with D maybe TRBD2 (6 bases). Trimming removed 3 bases at V and 2 bases at J, with 17 bases between. The CDR3 is 16 amino acids. Germline V gene sequence: CDR1 SGHRS, CDR2 YFSETQ. The CDR3, as DNA: TGCGCCAGCAGCTCTGGAGGCTCGGAGGGACAAGAGACCCAGTACTTC. It codes for CASSSGGSEGQETQYF.

CDR3 bases: TGTGCCAGCAGTTACTCAAGCGAGAGCTCCTACGAGCAGTACTTC. Translated, it gives CASSYSSESSYEQYF. The chain combines TRBV6-2 or TRBV6-3 with TRBJ2-7; D gene ambiguous. The V and J ends lost 0 bases and 0 bases respectively, with 9 bases between them. The CDR3 extends over 15 amino acids. Germline V gene sequence: CDR1 MNHEY, CDR2 SVGEGT.

The rearrangement links TRBV5-6 to TRBJ2-1; tentative D call: TRBD2 (6 bases). The CDR3 runs 16 residues. Germline CDR1 is SGHDT and CDR2 is YYEEEE. The V gene lost 3 bases and the J gene lost 1 base, with 14 bases spanning the gap. CDR3 DNA: TGTGCCAGCAGCTCGAGACTAGGACAATCCTACAATGAGCAGTTCTTC. Residues: CASSSRLGQSYNEQFF.

This clone was seen just once. The chain couples TRBV3-1 (or the pseudogene TRBV3-2) to TRBJ2-3; D unclear. In germline, CDR1 is LGHDT, CDR2 YNNKEL (reference sequence). Trimming took 1 base from V and 1 from J, leaving 6 bases between them. This CDR3 contains 14 residues. The CDR3 sequence is CASSQVVGTDTQYF. In nucleotides, the CDR3 is TGTGCCAGCAGCCAAGTAGTCGGCACAGATACGCAGTATTTT.

The chain uses TRBV7-9 and TRBJ2-7, with 7 bases identical to TRBD1. The V and J ends lost 3 bases and 7 bases, in that order; junction bases with no gene match: 3. The CDR3 is made up of 12 amino acids. Germline lookup yields CDR1 SEHNR and CDR2 FQNEAQ (reference sequence). The DNA of the CDR3 is TGTGCCAGCAGCTTTGGCAGGGGGGAGCAGTACTTC. It translates to CASSFGRGEQYF.

The V and J genes are TRBV5-4 and TRBJ1-1; 10 bases fit TRBD1. J was trimmed by 10 bases and V by 2 bases; bases with no gene match: 17. The germline V gene has CDR1 SGHNT and CDR2 YYREEE (reference sequence). The CDR3 loop spans 17 amino acids. The CDR3 is CASSLPGQGSIIPGAFF. CDR3 coding DNA: TGTGCCAGCAGCTTACCGGGACAGGGGTCTATCATCCCGGGAGCTTTCTTT.